The 7 T cell receptor beta chains presented below share a single source sample, sequenced in a study of cytomegalovirus exposure and HLA in healthy donors. Primers for the PCR totalled 60 Vbeta and 13 Jbeta. Clones were read by immunoSEQ multiplex PCR, and TCRdb kept only the in-frame ones, dropping some. Seen here are 90,000 to 120,000 clones, roughly a tenth observed once, and the top ten hold under 6%. Sequenced sample: PBMCs. The origin of the receptors is a middle-aged man in good health and CMV-seropositive.

The chain uses TRBV19 and TRBJ1-1; D unresolved. The CDR3 consists of 18 residues. The V end lost 2 bases, the J end lost 4 bases, and 23 bases lay between the germline ends. CDR1 and CDR2 from the germline V gene are LNHDA and SQIVND (reference sequence). Here the CDR3 DNA reads TGTGCCAGTAGTATAACGGCCTGTTCAGGAAACGTATGCACTGAAGCTTTCTTT. Protein product: CASSITACSGNVCTEAFF.

A few counts support this clone. The rearrangement joins TRBV5-1 to TRBJ1-4; 7 bases map to TRBD1. In germline, CDR1 is SGHRS, CDR2 YFSETQ. V lost 3 bases to trimming and J lost 8 bases; unmatched junction nucleotides: 7. This CDR3 is built from 14 residues. The CDR3 DNA is TGCGCCAGCAGCTCCACAGGGGTTGGAGAAAAACTGTTTTTT. Protein: CASSSTGVGEKLFF.

This clone was observed a handful of times. The rearrangement uses TRBV27 and TRBJ1-5, with D possibly TRBD1 on 6 matching bases. The germline CDR1 and CDR2 sequences are MNHEY and SMNVEV (reference sequence). CDR3 size: 15 residues. Trimming removed 1 base at V and 3 bases at J, with 10 bases between. The CDR3 protein is CASSLFTGPNQPQHF. For the CDR3, the DNA is TGTGCCAGCAGTTTATTTACAGGGCCCAATCAGCCCCAGCATTTT.

The chain employs TRBV28 and TRBJ1-5; D perhaps matches TRBD1 (5 bases). V lost 3 bases and J 4 bases, leaving 10 bases between the germline ends. The CDR3 extends over 14 amino acids. Germline V CDR1 and CDR2: MDHEN, SYDVKM. The DNA of the CDR3 is TGTGCCAGCAGTTTTGGGGCGACTAATCAGCCCCAGCATTTT. It is translated as CASSFGATNQPQHF.

This clone was observed a handful of times. The V and J genes are TRBV6-1 and TRBJ2-7, with 11 positions matching TRBD1. The length of the CDR3 is 17 residues. Per germline, CDR1 MNHNS and CDR2 SASEGT. V lost 0 bases, J lost 4 bases, and 8 bases stayed unmatched. As DNA, the CDR3 is TGTGCCAGCAGTGAAGCATCTGGGGACAGGGGGGTGTACGAGCAGTACTTC. This codes for CASSEASGDRGVYEQYF.

Regarding this clone: A read error may produce the germline difference seen at one junction end. V is TRBV6-4 and J is TRBJ1-5; TRBD1 is a possible D gene (5 bases). This CDR3 contains 13 residues. The V gene's germline CDR1 is MRHNA and CDR2 SNTAGT. The CDR3 here is CATSASGEQPQHF. The DNA for the CDR3 is TGTGCCACCAGTGCGTCGGGGGAACAGCCCCAGCATTTT.

V gene TRBV27 combines with J gene TRBJ2-5, with D unresolved. Trimming removed 5 bases at V and 5 bases at J, with 12 bases between. The CDR3 consists of 13 residues. Looked up from germline, CDR1 is MNHEY and CDR2 is SMNVEV (reference sequence). This CDR3 reads CASSPRVLETQYF. CDR3 in DNA: TGTGCCAGCAGTCCCCGGGTCCTGGAGACCCAGTACTTC.